The sequence of this T cell receptor (beta chain) was determined in a study of shared clonotypes between healthy human individuals. Study-level information: The study drew on a couple of women and three men aged 18 to 49 as donors. There were three CD4 naive, three CD4 memory, two CD8 naive and one CD8 memory plates per donor.

The method was immunoSEQ multiplex PCR; TCRdb's version includes in-frame clones alone and lacks a portion of them. The table lists some 1 million clones, around 75% of them singletons. Whole-study results and caveats: Non-shared clonotypes displayed generation probabilities falling below those of clonotypes present in all four donors.

This clone was seen more than once but under ten times. Antigen specificity is unknown. Germline values: CDR1 SNHLY, CDR2 FYNNEI. V lost 6 bases and J 1 base, leaving 9 bases between the germline ends. There are 13 residues in the CDR3. V gene TRBV2 combines with J gene TRBJ1-1, with D hard to call. The sequence was collected from a man aged 18-30 years in good health. The sequenced sample was memory CD4+ T cells sorted from blood. Subset described: CD45RA-negative fraction. The CDR3 loop reads CASSNEENTEAFF. The CDR3 nucleotides read TGTGCCAGCAGCAACGAAGAGAACACTGAAGCTTTCTTT. Combining the CDR3 with reference TRBV2 and TRBJ1-1 gives the whole variable domain EPEVTQTPSHQVTQMGQEVILRCVPISNHLYFYWYRQILGQKVEFLVSFYNNEISEKSEIFDDQFSVERPDGSNFTLKIRSTKLEDSAMYFCASSNEENTEAFFGQGTRLTVV.